These 9 T cell receptor beta chains were all obtained from the same sample, sequenced in a study of PD-1 blockade in classical Hodgkin lymphoma (dated by TCRdb to the early 2020s). To prepare the library, the immunoSEQ multiplex PCR assay was applied. Not all clones reach the TCRdb copy of this immuneACCESS table, which keeps in-frame sequences only. Checked studies attribute under half of the gap to unresolved V genes and leave the rest unexplained. This sample comprises 100,000 or so clones, about nine tenths of them detected only once. The top ten hold roughly 3% of the sample. Sample time point, as interpreted from the label and publication: cycle 4 day 1 (C4D1), after around six weeks of nivolumab. Every trial patient had relapsed following autologous stem cell transplantation, and prior brentuximab vedotin exposure was what differed among cohorts A, B and C. The specimen comprised peripheral blood mononuclear cells (PBMCs), sampled before the fourth cycle of nivolumab. Receptors were obtained from a human donor with classical Hodgkin lymphoma.

Only one count was recorded for this clone. The chain carries TRBV2 and TRBJ2-4; TRBD2 agrees at 12 bases. J lost 2 bases, V lost 3 bases, and 8 bases had no gene match. The CDR3 runs to 18 residues. Looked up from germline, CDR1 is SNHLY and CDR2 is FYNNEI. The DNA of the CDR3 is TGTGCCAGCAGTGAGAGGCTAGCGGGGGGGCAAACCAAAAACATTCAGTACTTC. The encoded protein is CASSERLAGGQTKNIQYF.

V gene TRBV7-2 combines with J gene TRBJ1-1, with D perhaps TRBD1 (5 bases). Germline V CDR1 and CDR2: SGHTA, FQGNSA. The CDR3 is made up of 16 amino acids. Trimming took off 1 base at V and 1 base at J, with 13 bases between the two ends. The CDR3 reads CASSLDDVGPNTEAFF. DNA for the CDR3: TGTGCCAGCAGCTTAGATGATGTGGGACCGAACACTGAAGCTTTCTTT.

This chain joins TRBV9 and TRBJ1-6; weak D call: TRBD1 (6 bases). This CDR3 has 14 amino acids. Germline lookup yields CDR1 SGDLS and CDR2 YYNGEE. Trimming took 2 bases from V and 5 from J, leaving 8 bases between them. The DNA of the CDR3 is TGTGCCAGCAGCGTTGCAGGGGATAATTCACCCCTCCACTTT. Protein product: CASSVAGDNSPLHF. The full variable domain, with the rest looked up from reference TRBV9 and TRBJ1-6, is DSGVTQTPKHLITATGQRVTLRCSPRSGDLSVYWYQQSLDQGLQFLIQYYNGEERAKGNILERFSAQQFPDLHSELNLSSLELGDSALYFCASSVAGDNSPLHFGNGTRLTVT.

V gene TRBV4-1 combines with J gene TRBJ2-7; D uncertain. This CDR3 is built from 14 residues. Germline values: CDR1 MGHRA, CDR2 YSYEKL. The V end lost 0 bases, the J end lost 5 bases, and 11 bases lay between the germline ends. The CDR3 nucleotides read TGCGCCAGCAGCCAAGACGCACATTCCGACGAGCAGTACTTC. Its translation is CASSQDAHSDEQYF.

Only a few counts were recorded for this clone. J is TRBJ1-6 and V is TRBV7-2, with 9 positions matching TRBD1. Germline CDR1 and CDR2: SGHTA and FQGNSA. The CDR3 consists of 15 residues. V dropped 2 bases and J dropped 8; count of bases not matched to a gene: 4. The CDR3 sequence: CASSLSGTGHSPLHF. DNA for the CDR3: TGTGCCAGCAGCTTAAGTGGGACAGGGCATTCACCCCTCCACTTT.

A single count supports this clone. V usage is TRBV30 and J usage is TRBJ1-1; 12 positions agree with TRBD1. The CDR3 extends over 16 amino acids. The V gene's germline CDR1 is GTSNPN and CDR2 SVGIG (reference sequence). V gave up 3 bases and J gave up 7 bases; unmatched junction bases: 12. In nucleotides, the CDR3 is TGTGCCTGGAGATCCGGGACAGGGGGCGTCCGTATTGAAGCTTTCTTT. Amino acid sequence: CAWRSGTGGVRIEAFF.

This clone came up a few times. The chain uses TRBV7-9 and TRBJ1-6; D not certain. Germline CDR1 and CDR2: SEHNR and FQNEAQ (reference sequence). The CDR3 sequence is 13 residues long. The V gene lost 4 bases and the J gene lost 14 bases, with 15 bases spanning the gap. CDR3 sequence: CASSSPLSLALHF. The DNA of the CDR3 is TGTGCCAGCAGCTCCCCATTATCTCTGGCCCTCCACTTT.

This rearrangement joins TRBV10-2 to TRBJ2-1; TRBD2 is a possible D gene (6 bases). V lost 2 bases and J lost 4, with 15 bases in between. The CDR3 extends over 16 amino acids. CDR1 WSHSY and CDR2 SAAADI come from the germline V gene. The CDR3 spells CASSEIAGQRYNEQFF. The CDR3 DNA sequence: TGCGCCAGCAGTGAGATCGCGGGGCAGCGGTACAATGAGCAGTTCTTC.

The V call is TRBV18, the J call TRBJ1-1; D is unresolved. Per the germline V gene, CDR1 is KGHSH and CDR2 is LQKENI. V shed 7 bases and J shed 1 base, with 16 bases lying between them. The CDR3 sequence is 15 residues long. The CDR3 is CASLTNWEKNTEAFF. The DNA of the CDR3 is TGTGCCAGCTTAACCAATTGGGAAAAGAACACTGAAGCTTTCTTT.